Listed below are T cell receptor beta chains from one sample, sequenced in a study of cytomegalovirus exposure and HLA in healthy donors. The repertoire was sequenced with immunoSEQ multiplex PCR; TCRdb's copy has only in-frame clones and lacks some. The top ten clones hold 7% to 9% of a sample with 150,000 to 200,000 clones, approximately 77% of them seen once. The source material was PBMCs. These receptors were taken from a male donor in good health and CMV-seropositive. The CDR3 runs from the conserved cysteine through the conserved F or W. Fields, in order: D gene, clone size, J gene, V gene, CDR3 DNA, CDR3 protein. D genes are given only for firm matches. Only part of the rows carry a size: once, few, many, or a class if the clone is expanded.

>NA|NA|TRBJ2-5|TRBV30
TGTGCCTGGAGTGGAAACCCGGGGAGAGAGACCCAGTACTTC
CAWSGNPGRETQYF
>TRBD1|NA|TRBJ2-3|TRBV7-9
TGTGCCAGCGGTCGGACAGGGGGGACGCAGTATTTT
CASGRTGGTQYF
>TRBD1|few|TRBJ1-1|TRBV5-1
TGCGCCAGCAGCTTGGGTGGGACAGCGAACACTGAAGCTTTCTTT
CASSLGGTANTEAFF
>NA|NA|TRBJ1-1|TRBV30
TGTGCCTGGAGTGTACGTGGCGGCCAGGGTGGGAACACTGAAGCTTTCTTT
CAWSVRGGQGGNTEAFF
>TRBD2|NA|TRBJ2-2|TRBV7-3
TGTGCCAGCAGCGCGGGGGGGCGGCACACCGGGGAGCTGTTTTTT
CASSAGGRHTGELFF
>TRBD1|NA|TRBJ1-6|TRBV18
TGTGCCAGCTCACCTTCCGGACAGGGGGGAAGTTCACCCCTCCACTTT
CASSPSGQGGSSPLHF
>TRBD1|NA|TRBJ2-5|TRBV15
TGTGCCACCAGCGGCGGGACAGGGCCCAGGGCCCAGTACTTC
CATSGGTGPRAQYF
>TRBD1|NA|TRBJ1-1|TRBV5-1
TGCGCCAGCAGCTTGGGACAGGGAGTCTCGGTGAACACTGAAGCTTTCTTT
CASSLGQGVSVNTEAFF
>NA|few|TRBJ1-1|TRBV30
TGTGCCTGGAGCCCACAGGCCTACGAAGCTTTCTTT
CAWSPQAYEAFF
>TRBD1|NA|TRBJ2-7|TRBV6-5
TGTGCCAGCAGAGGCAACAGGGGTTCTCACTACGAGCAGTACTTC
CASRGNRGSHYEQYF
>NA|NA|TRBJ2-1|TRBV5-1
TGCGCCAGCAGCTTGTTCGGAGGCGGCAGCTCTCGGAACGACAATGAGCAGTTCTTC
CASSLFGGGSSRNDNEQFF
>TRBD1|NA|TRBJ2-3|TRBV11-3
TGTGCCAGCAGCCGTTTACCCGGGACAGCCAACACAACAGATACGCAGTATTTT
CASSRLPGTANTTDTQYF
>NA|NA|TRBJ1-1|TRBV7-9
TGTGCCAGCAGCTTGCTGAAGACAGGGAACACTGAAGCTTTCTTT
CASSLLKTGNTEAFF
>TRBD1|NA|TRBJ1-1|TRBV11-2
TGTGCCAGCAGCCCCCGGGACAGGCGATCAATGAACACTGAAGCTTTCTTT
CASSPRDRRSMNTEAFF
>TRBD1|NA|TRBJ1-2|TRBV4-1
TGCGCCAGCAGCCTCTTCACCCAGGGGGATGGCCTCTACACCTTC
CASSLFTQGDGLYTF
>NA|NA|TRBJ2-1|TRBV7-9
TGTGCCAGCAGCTCCGGGATCTACAATGAGCAGTTCTTC
CASSSGIYNEQFF
>TRBD1|NA|TRBJ1-2|TRBV6-5
TGTGCCAGCAGTTCAGGAGTCGGGACAGGGGAAGGCTACACCTTC
CASSSGVGTGEGYTF
>TRBD1|NA|TRBJ1-1|TRBV9
TGTGCCAGCAGCGGACAGGGGCCCTCCGGGGAGGTAGCTTTCTTT
CASSGQGPSGEVAFF
>NA|NA|TRBJ1-3|TRBV7-2
TGTGCCAGCAGCTTAGACACCTACAGAGGAAACACCATATATTTT
CASSLDTYRGNTIYF
>NA|NA|TRBJ1-1|TRBV19
TGTGCCAGTAGTGATCTCGCGGGGAACACTGAAGCTTTCTTT
CASSDLAGNTEAFF
>TRBD1|NA|TRBJ2-7|TRBV19
TGTGCCAGTAGTGCGGGACAGGGCTACGAGCAGTACTTC
CASSAGQGYEQYF
>TRBD1|NA|TRBJ2-2|TRBV9
TGTGCCAGCACCGGCTACAGGGGAAATCCCGGGGAGCTGTTTTTT
CASTGYRGNPGELFF
>NA|NA|TRBJ2-7|TRBV2
TGTGCCAGCAGTGAAGGCAGGGTGGGTGCCTACGAGCAGTACTTC
CASSEGRVGAYEQYF
>NA|NA|TRBJ1-5|TRBV30
TGTGCCTGGAGTCCGACAGGAAATCAGCCCCAGCATTTT
CAWSPTGNQPQHF
>NA|NA|TRBJ1-1|TRBV27
TGTGCCAGCAGAGAGGGGAACACTGAAGCTTTCTTT
CASREGNTEAFF
>NA|NA|TRBJ2-7|TRBV19
TGTGCCAGTAGTGTAGGAGAAAGCTACGAGCAGTACTTC
CASSVGESYEQYF
>NA|NA|TRBJ1-3|TRBV5-6
TGTGCCAGCAGCTTGGGCGGGGGCGTAAACACCATATATTTT
CASSLGGGVNTIYF
>TRBD2|NA|TRBJ2-3|TRBV10-3
TGTGCCATCAGTGACCCGGGGGGGTGGGCGCTCGAGGATGATACGCAGTATTTT
CAISDPGGWALEDDTQYF